This T cell receptor beta chain was identified during a study of T cells in Graves' hyperthyroidism and ophthalmopathy. Study-level information: Any treatment followed the collection of peripheral blood at initial diagnosis.

Template material for amplifying TCR beta CDR3 regions consisted of RNA transcripts. With the HTBI primer set, the TCR CDR3 went through a first round of RT-PCR. TCRdb ran MiXCR on the multiplex PCR reads and lists one entry per CDR3 protein. The table includes approximately 530,000 distinct CDR3 sequences, just under 20% detected once. Whole-study results and caveats: Also found in blood were most expanded thyroid clonotypes above 0.001.

This clonotype occurred many times. Its antigen remains unknown. V was clipped by 6 bases and J by 7 bases, with 21 bases between them. There are 15 residues in the CDR3. CDR1 is KGHSH, CDR2 LQKENI, per germline. Ophthalmopathy patients had moderate-to-severe active disease, CAS ≥3, NOSPECS ≥4, and disease duration under 3 months. The chain joins TRBV18 to TRBJ1-1, with D possibly matching TRBD1 (6 bases). Specimen: blood. The source of this sequence is a man between 40 and 49 years old with Graves' ophthalmopathy. The CDR3 bases are TGTGCCAGCTCGTCAGGGGCCTCCCGGGCGAGTGAAGCTTTCTTT. It is translated as CASSSGASRASEAFF. The full variable domain, its missing parts supplied by reference TRBV18 and TRBJ1-1, is NAGVMQNPRHLVRRRGQEARLRCSPMKGHSHVYWYRQLPEEGLKFMVYLQKENIIDESGMPKERFSAEFPKEGPSILRIQQVVRGDSAAYFCASSSGASRASEAFFGQGTRLTVV.